The present T cell receptor beta chain was sequenced within a study of OX40 agonist ivuxolimab in advanced cancers. Trimming cost V 2 bases and J 3 bases, with 8 bases left between them. CDR1 is MNHEY, CDR2 SMNVEV, per germline (reference sequence). The CDR3 length is 13 residues. Clones were read by immunoSEQ multiplex PCR, and TCRdb kept only the in-frame ones, dropping some. The profile covers over 100,000 clones, with about nine tenths appearing a single time and about 1% taken by the ten largest. V usage is TRBV27 and J usage is TRBJ2-7; a possible D gene is TRBD1 (5 bases). This clonotype was sampled from an adult with an advanced solid tumor such as melanoma, head and neck, liver or kidney cancer. The specimen was CD4+ or CD8+ T cells sorted from blood, collected in a trial of the OX40 agonist ivuxolimab. The CDR3, as DNA: TGTGCCAGCAGTTTACAGGGTTTCTACGAGCAGTACTTC. Residues: CASSLQGFYEQYF.